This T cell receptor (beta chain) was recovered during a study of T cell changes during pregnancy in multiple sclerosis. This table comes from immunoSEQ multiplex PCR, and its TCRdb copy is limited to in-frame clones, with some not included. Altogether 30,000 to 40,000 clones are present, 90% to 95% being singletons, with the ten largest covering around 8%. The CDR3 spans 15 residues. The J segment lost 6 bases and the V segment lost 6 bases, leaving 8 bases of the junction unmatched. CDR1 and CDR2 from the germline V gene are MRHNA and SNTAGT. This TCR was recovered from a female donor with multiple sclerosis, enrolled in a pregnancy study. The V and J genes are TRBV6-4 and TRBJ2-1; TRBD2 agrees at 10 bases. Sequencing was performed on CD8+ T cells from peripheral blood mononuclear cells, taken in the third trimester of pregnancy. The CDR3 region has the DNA TGTGCCAGCAGCTCAGGGACTAGCGACTTCAATGAGCAGTTCTTC. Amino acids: CASSSGTSDFNEQFF.